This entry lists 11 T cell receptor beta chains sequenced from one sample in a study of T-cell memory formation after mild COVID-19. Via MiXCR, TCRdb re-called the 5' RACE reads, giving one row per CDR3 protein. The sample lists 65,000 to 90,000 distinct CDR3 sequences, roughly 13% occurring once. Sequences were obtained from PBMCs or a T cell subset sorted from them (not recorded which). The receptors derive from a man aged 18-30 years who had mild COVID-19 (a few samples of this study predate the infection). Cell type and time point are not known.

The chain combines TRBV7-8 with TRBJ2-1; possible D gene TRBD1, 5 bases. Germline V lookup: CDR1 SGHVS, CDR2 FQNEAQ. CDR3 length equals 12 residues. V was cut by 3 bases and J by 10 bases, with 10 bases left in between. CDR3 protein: CASSLVPGEQFF. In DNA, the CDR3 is TGTGCCAGCAGCTTGGTACCAGGGGAGCAGTTCTTC.

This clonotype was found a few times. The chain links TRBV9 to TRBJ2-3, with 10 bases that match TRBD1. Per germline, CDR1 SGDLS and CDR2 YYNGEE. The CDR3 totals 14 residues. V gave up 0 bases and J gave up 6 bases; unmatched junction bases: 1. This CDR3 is CASSVGGQGDTQYF. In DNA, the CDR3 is TGTGCCAGCAGCGTAGGGGGACAGGGGGATACGCAGTATTTT.

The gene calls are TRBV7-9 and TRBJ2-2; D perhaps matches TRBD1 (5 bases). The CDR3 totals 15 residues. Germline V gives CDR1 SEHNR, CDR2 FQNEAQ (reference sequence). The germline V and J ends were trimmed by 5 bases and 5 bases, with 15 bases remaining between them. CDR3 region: CASSAVSGWTGELFF. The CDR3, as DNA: TGTGCCAGCAGCGCCGTCTCAGGGTGGACCGGGGAGCTGTTTTTT.

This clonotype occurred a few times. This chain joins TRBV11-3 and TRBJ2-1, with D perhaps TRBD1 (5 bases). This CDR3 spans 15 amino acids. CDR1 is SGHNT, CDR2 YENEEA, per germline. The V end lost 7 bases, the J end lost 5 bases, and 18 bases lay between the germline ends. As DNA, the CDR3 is TGTGCCAGCACCCAGACCCCTCTGACAGACAATGAGCAGTTCTTC. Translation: CASTQTPLTDNEQFF.

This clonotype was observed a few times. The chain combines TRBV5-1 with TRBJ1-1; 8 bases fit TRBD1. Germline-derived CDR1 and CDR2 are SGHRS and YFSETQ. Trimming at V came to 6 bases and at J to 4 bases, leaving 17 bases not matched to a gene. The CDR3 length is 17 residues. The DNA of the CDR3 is TGCGCCAGCACCCGGTCAGGGTCAGGGGGCAGGAGCACTGAAGCTTTCTTT. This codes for CASTRSGSGGRSTEAFF.

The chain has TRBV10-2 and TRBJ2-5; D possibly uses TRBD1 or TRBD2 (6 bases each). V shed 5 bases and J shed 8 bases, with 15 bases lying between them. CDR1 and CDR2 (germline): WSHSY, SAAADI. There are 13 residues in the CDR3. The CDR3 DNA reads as TGCGCCAGCAGTTGGGGGGCGACCAAAACCCAGTACTTC. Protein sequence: CASSWGATKTQYF.

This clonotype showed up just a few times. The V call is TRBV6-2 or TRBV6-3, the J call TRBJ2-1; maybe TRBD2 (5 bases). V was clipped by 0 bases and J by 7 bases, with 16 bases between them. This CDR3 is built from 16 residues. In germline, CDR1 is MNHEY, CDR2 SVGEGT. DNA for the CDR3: TGTGCCAGCAGTTACTCTCGGGGAGAAATGGCTAATGAGCAGTTCTTC. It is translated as CASSYSRGEMANEQFF.

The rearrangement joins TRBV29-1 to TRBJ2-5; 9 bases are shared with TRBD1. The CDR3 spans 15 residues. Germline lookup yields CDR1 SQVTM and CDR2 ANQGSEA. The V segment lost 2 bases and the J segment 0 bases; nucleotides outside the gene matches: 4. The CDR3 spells CSVEWTGDDQETQYF. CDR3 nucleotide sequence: TGCAGCGTTGAATGGACAGGGGATGACCAAGAGACCCAGTACTTC.

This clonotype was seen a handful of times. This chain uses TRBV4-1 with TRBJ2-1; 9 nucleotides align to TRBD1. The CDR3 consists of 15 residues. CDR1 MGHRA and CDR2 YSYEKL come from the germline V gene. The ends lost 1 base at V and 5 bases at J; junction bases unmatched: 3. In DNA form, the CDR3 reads TGCGCCAGCAGCCAAGGGGACAGGGATGACAATGAGCAGTTCTTC. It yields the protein CASSQGDRDDNEQFF.

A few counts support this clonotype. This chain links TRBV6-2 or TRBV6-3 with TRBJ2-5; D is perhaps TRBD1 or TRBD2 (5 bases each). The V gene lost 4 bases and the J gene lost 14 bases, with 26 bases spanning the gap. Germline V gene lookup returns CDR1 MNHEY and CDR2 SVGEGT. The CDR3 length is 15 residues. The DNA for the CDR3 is TGTGCCAGCAGTTGGACCGCCGGACACCCACTGGGGGTATACTTC. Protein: CASSWTAGHPLGVYF.

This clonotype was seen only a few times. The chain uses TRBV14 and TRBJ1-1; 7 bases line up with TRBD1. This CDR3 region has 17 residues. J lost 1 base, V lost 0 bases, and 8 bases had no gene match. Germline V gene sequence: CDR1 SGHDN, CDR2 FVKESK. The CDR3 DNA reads TGTGCCAGCAGCCAAGACGGATACAGGGGCGGGAACACTGAAGCTTTCTTT. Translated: CASSQDGYRGGNTEAFF. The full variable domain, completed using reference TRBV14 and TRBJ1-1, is EAGVTQFPSHSVIEKGQTVTLRCDPISGHDNLYWYRRVMGKEIKFLLHFVKESKQDESGMPNNRFLAERTGGTYSTLKVQPAELEDSGVYFCASSQDGYRGGNTEAFFGQGTRLTVV.